The following is a TCR beta chain sequence with its context. Its antigen is undetermined. The source of the sample is a study of CD8+ T cells in alopecia areata. Findings and limits, study-wide: Possibly as an HLA-related effect, TCR sharing across patients appeared less clear than in mice. Normal scalp had lower clonality than lesional scalp, with alopecia totalis/universalis lesions showing this most strongly.

Extraction and reverse transcription of RNA yielded cDNA as the sequencing template. Measured with immunoSEQ multiplex PCR; TCRdb has only the in-frame clones, and not every one. There are approximately 120,000 clones in the sample; 45% to 50% occur only once, and approximately 10% lies in the top ten. Per the germline V gene, CDR1 is MDHEN and CDR2 is SYDVKM. This CDR3 contains 16 residues. J was trimmed by 8 bases and V by 2 bases; bases with no gene match: 12. The TCR sequence derives from a human donor with alopecia areata. Sample: NKG2D-low CD8+ T cells sorted from blood. The chain has TRBV28 and TRBJ1-2; 9 nucleotides agree with TRBD1. The CDR3 DNA sequence: TGTGCCAGCAGTTTACGGGACAGGGCCCCGACGGGAGGCTACACCTTC. Protein sequence: CASSLRDRAPTGGYTF.